This T cell receptor beta chain stems from a study of CD8 T cells in Susac syndrome. A quantity of about 0.5 to 1 ug RNA underwent reverse transcription using random hexamers. MiXCR, run by TCRdb on the immunoSEQ multiplex PCR reads, gives a single entry per CDR3 protein. The table lists approximately 160,000 distinct CDR3 sequences, roughly 94% of them singletons. It was negative isolation that provided the CD8+ and CD4+ T cells, whereas TEMRA cells were enriched by FACS. Sequencing used CD4+ T cells from PBMCs. The receptor was isolated from a human donor with multiple sclerosis.

The CDR3 spells CASSYSNSGYGYTF. In nucleotides, the CDR3 is TGTGCCAGCAGTTACTCGAACAGCGGCTATGGCTACACCTTC. The chain combines TRBV6-5 with TRBJ1-2, with no clear D. CDR3 length: 14 amino acids. Trimming cost V 0 bases and J 4 bases, with 9 bases left between them. Germline V gene sequence: CDR1 MNHEY, CDR2 SVGAGI.